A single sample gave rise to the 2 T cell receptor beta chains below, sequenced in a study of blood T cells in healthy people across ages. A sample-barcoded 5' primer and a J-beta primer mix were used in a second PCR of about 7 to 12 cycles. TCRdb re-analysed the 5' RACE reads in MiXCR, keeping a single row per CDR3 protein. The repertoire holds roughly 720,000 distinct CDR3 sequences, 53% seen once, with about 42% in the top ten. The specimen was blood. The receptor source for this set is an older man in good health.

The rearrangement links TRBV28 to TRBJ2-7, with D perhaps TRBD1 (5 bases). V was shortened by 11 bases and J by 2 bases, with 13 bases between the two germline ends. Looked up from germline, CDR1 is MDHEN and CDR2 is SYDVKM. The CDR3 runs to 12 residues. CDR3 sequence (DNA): TGTGCCTGCCAAGACAGTCCCTACGAGCAGTACTTC. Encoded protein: CACQDSPYEQYF.

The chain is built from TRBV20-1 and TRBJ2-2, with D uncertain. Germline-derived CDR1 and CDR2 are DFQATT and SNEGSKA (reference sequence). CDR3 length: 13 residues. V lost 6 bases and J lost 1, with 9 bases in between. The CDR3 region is CSAPPENTGELFF. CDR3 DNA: TGCAGTGCCCCTCCGGAGAACACCGGGGAGCTGTTTTTT.